The clone carrying this T cell receptor (beta chain) was seen a handful of times. The antigen remains unidentified. Primers for the PCR totalled 60 Vbeta and 13 Jbeta. Produced via immunoSEQ multiplex PCR; TCRdb's table is partial and in-frame only. The table lists 100,000 to 130,000 clones, around 74% of them singletons. The CDR3 runs 13 residues. Germline V gene data show CDR1 as SGHRS and CDR2 as YFSETQ. Trimming took 1 base from V and 5 from J; bases not matched to a gene: 2. The record originates from a study of cytomegalovirus exposure and HLA in healthy donors. Whole-study findings and limits: According to a later analysis, donors in an Asian-associated ancestry cluster reportedly had fewer N-insertions than the roughly 630-donor mean. In the analysis, some V segments, TRBV6-2 and TRBV6-3 included, were excluded as indistinguishable.

The sequencing sample was made of PBMCs. This receptor was obtained from a woman between 40 and 50 years old in good health and CMV-seropositive. The rearrangement links TRBV5-1 to TRBJ1-1; 7 bases align to TRBD1. The CDR3 DNA sequence: TGCGCCAGCAGCTTGTGGGGACAGACTGAAGCTTTCTTT. Residues: CASSLWGQTEAFF. Full variable domain (outside the CDR3, taken from reference TRBV5-1 and TRBJ1-1): KAGVTQTPRYLIKTRGQQVTLSCSPISGHRSVSWYQQTPGQGLQFLFEYFSETQRNKGNFPGRFSGRQFSNSRSEMNVSTLELGDSALYLCASSLWGQTEAFFGQGTRLTVV.